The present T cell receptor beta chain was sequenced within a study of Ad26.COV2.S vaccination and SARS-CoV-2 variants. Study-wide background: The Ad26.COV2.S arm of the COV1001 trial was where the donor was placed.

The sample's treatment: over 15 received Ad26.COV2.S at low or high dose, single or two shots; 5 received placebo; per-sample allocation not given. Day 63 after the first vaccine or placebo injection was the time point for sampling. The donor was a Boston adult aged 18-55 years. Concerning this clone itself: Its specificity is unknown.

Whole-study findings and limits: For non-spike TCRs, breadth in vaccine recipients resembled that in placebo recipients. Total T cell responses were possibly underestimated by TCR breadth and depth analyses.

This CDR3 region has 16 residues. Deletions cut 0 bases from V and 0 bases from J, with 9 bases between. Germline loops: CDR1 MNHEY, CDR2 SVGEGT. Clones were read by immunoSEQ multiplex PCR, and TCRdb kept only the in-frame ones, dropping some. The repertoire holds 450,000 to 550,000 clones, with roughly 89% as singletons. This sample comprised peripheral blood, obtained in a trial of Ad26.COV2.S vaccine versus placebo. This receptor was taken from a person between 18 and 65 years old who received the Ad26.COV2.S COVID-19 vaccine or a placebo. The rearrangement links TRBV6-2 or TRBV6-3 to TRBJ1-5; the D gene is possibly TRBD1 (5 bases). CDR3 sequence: CASSYSRQTSNQPQHF. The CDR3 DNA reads TGTGCCAGCAGTTACTCGAGACAGACTAGCAATCAGCCCCAGCATTTT.